Given below is one T cell receptor (beta chain) in context. Its antigen is not known. Primers for the PCR totalled 60 Vbeta and 13 Jbeta. Libraries were prepared by immunoSEQ multiplex PCR; TCRdb keeps only in-frame clonotypes and omits some of them. The sample data list 20,000 to 25,000 clones. This sample is part of a study of cytomegalovirus exposure and HLA in healthy donors. CDR1 and CDR2 from the germline V gene are SGHRS and YFSETQ. Trimming removed 4 bases at V and 7 bases at J, with 12 bases between. The CDR3 is 13 residues long. The study, taken as a whole, reports: Within an earlier analysis, most TCR beta V segments proved productive either about 87% or about 30% of the time.

This TCR was recovered from a man in his 60s in good health and CMV-seropositive. V is TRBV5-1 and J is TRBJ1-5; D remains ambiguous. Sequenced sample: PBMCs. The chain's CDR3 is CASSPPEGQPQHF. In DNA form, the CDR3 reads TGCGCCAGCAGCCCGCCGGAGGGCCAGCCCCAGCATTTT.